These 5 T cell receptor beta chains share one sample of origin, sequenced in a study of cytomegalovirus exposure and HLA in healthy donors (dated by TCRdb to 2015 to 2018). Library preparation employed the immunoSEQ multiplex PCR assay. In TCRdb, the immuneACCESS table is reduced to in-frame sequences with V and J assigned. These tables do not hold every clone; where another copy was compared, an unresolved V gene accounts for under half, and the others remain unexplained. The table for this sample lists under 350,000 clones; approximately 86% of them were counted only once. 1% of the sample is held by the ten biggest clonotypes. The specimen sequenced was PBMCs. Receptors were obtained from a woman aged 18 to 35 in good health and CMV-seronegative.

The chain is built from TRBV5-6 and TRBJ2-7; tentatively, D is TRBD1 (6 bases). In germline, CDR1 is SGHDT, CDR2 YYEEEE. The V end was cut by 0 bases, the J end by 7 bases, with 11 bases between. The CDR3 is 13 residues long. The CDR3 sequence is CASSLGRGREQYF. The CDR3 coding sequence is TGTGCCAGCAGCTTGGGCAGGGGTAGGGAGCAGTACTTC.

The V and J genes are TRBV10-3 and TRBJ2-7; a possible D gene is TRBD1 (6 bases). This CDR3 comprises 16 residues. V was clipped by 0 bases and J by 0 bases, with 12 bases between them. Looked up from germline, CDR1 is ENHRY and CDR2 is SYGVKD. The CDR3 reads CAISESYDRSSYEQYF. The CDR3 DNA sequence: TGTGCCATCAGTGAGTCGTACGACAGGAGCTCCTACGAGCAGTACTTC.

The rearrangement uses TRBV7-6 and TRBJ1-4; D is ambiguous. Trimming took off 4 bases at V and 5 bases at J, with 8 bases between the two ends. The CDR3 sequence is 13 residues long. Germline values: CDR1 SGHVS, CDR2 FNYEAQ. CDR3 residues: CASSSTENEKLFF. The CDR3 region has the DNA TGTGCCAGCAGCTCTACTGAAAATGAAAAACTGTTTTTT.

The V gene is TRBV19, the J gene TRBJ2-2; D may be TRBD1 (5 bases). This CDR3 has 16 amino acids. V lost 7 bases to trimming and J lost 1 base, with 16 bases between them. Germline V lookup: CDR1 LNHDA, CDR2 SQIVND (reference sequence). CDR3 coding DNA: TGTGCCAGTACCCCTAGTCCCAGGGAGAACACCGGGGAGCTGTTTTTT. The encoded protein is CASTPSPRENTGELFF.

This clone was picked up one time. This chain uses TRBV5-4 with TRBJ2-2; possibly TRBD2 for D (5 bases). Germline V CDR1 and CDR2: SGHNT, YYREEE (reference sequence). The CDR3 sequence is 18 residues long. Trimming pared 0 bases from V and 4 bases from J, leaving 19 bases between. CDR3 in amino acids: CASSLAATTLLGTGELFF. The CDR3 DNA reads TGTGCCAGCAGCTTGGCCGCGACTACCCTTCTGGGCACCGGGGAGCTGTTTTTT.